The 24 T cell receptor beta chains below were found in one sample sequenced in a study of T cells in Graves' hyperthyroidism and ophthalmopathy. The TCR beta CDR3 regions underwent amplification using RNA transcripts as the source. Carried out on the TCR CDR3, a first-round RT-PCR used the HTBI primer set. In TCRdb, the multiplex PCR reads were re-called with MiXCR into one record per CDR3 protein. The table lists about 480,000 distinct CDR3 sequences, approximately 14% of them singletons. The source material was blood. The receptors come from a woman aged 18-30 years with Graves' hyperthyroidism.

This clonotype was detected many times. The gene calls are TRBV11-2 and TRBJ1-4; TRBD1 matches at 9 bases. V dropped 1 base and J dropped 4; count of bases not matched to a gene: 1. This CDR3 spans 15 amino acids. Germline V gene sequence: CDR1 SGHAT, CDR2 FQNNGV. The CDR3 region has the DNA TGTGCCAGCAGCTTAGGGACAGGGGATAATGAAAAACTGTTTTTT. As protein: CASSLGTGDNEKLFF.

This clonotype occurred many times. This chain links TRBV12-3 or TRBV12-4 with TRBJ2-7; 10 bases are shared with TRBD1. The V gene end was trimmed by 5 bases and the J gene end by 5 bases; junction bases not matched to a gene: 3. The CDR3 extends over 13 amino acids. This CDR3 reads CASSRDRGHEQYF. CDR3 DNA: TGTGCCAGCAGTCGGGACAGGGGCCACGAGCAGTACTTC.

This chain uses TRBV28 with TRBJ1-2; 7 bases fit TRBD1. This CDR3 has 15 amino acids. CDR1 is MDHEN, CDR2 SYDVKM, per germline. The V and J ends lost 6 bases and 11 bases, in that order; junction bases with no gene match: 18. CDR3 protein: CASSPGQHPTIGYTF. The CDR3, as DNA: TGTGCCAGCAGCCCGGGACAGCATCCCACTATTGGGTACACCTTC.

This clonotype was counted many times. The rearrangement links TRBV28 to TRBJ1-4; 8 bases line up with TRBD1. There are 15 residues in the CDR3. V shed 6 bases and J 7 bases; nucleotides not matched to a gene: 10. Germline CDR1 MDHEN, CDR2 SYDVKM. The CDR3 reads CASSLRQGRSEKLFF. The CDR3 region has the DNA TGTGCCAGCAGCTTGCGACAGGGGAGAAGTGAAAAACTGTTTTTT.

The sample holds a few counts of this clonotype. The chain combines TRBV6-6 with TRBJ2-3; D is unclear. Germline loops: CDR1 MNHNY, CDR2 SVGAGI (reference sequence). The CDR3 has 16 amino acids. Deletions cut 2 bases from V and 1 base from J, with 13 bases between. CDR3 coding DNA: TGTGCCAGCAGTTACGGAGCTTACCCGCGCACAGATACGCAGTATTTT. Translating it yields CASSYGAYPRTDTQYF.

There are many counts of this clonotype. This chain links TRBV6-1 with TRBJ1-2; perhaps TRBD1 as D (5 bases). This CDR3 region has 14 residues. Trimming took 3 bases from V and 6 from J, leaving 14 bases between them. Germline V CDR1 and CDR2: MNHNS, SASEGT. Written as DNA, the CDR3 is TGTGCCAGCAGTGAGGGGGACGGAATAGATGGCTACACCTTC. As protein: CASSEGDGIDGYTF.

The chain couples TRBV10-3 to TRBJ2-4; either TRBD1 or TRBD2 may fit D (5 bases each). V shed 2 bases and J shed 9 bases, with 17 bases lying between them. Germline V gene sequence: CDR1 ENHRY, CDR2 SYGVKD. This CDR3 region has 15 residues. The CDR3 DNA follows: TGTGCCATCAGTGAGGTAGATACAGGAGGTGGCATTCAGTACTTC. Its translation: CAISEVDTGGGIQYF.

This clonotype was detected only a few times. This rearrangement joins TRBV27 to TRBJ2-6, with D unresolved. V dropped 5 bases and J dropped 4 bases, with 12 bases sitting between them. The germline CDR1 and CDR2 sequences are MNHEY and SMNVEV (reference sequence). The CDR3 has 15 residues. In DNA, the CDR3 is TGTGCCAGCAGTGGACCGTCTTACGGGGCCAACGTCCTGACTTTC. Amino acid sequence: CASSGPSYGANVLTF.

Ten or more counts support this clonotype. This sequence joins TRBV20-1 and TRBJ2-5; a weak D match, TRBD2 (5 bases). The CDR3 runs to 12 residues. V was clipped by 6 bases and J by 5 bases, with 13 bases between them. Germline V gene data show CDR1 as DFQATT and CDR2 as SNEGSKA (reference sequence). CDR3 protein: CSAPGFRETQYF. In DNA, the CDR3 is TGCAGTGCCCCGGGGTTCAGGGAGACCCAGTACTTC.

In its sample, this clonotype was seen a few times. The CDR3 DNA follows: TGCAGCGTTGGGGCCGACGGAGTCGGAGGCTACACCTTC. Protein: CSVGADGVGGYTF. The chain combines TRBV29-1 with TRBJ1-2; no firm D call. The CDR3 loop spans 13 amino acids. Germline CDR1 SQVTM, CDR2 ANQGSEA. The V and J ends lost 4 bases and 8 bases respectively, with 17 bases between them.

This clonotype has ten or more counts. V is TRBV2 and J is TRBJ2-3, with TRBD2 identical over 7 bases. V shed 6 bases, J shed 6 bases, and the junction held 6 bases outside the gene matches. Germline assignment: CDR1 SNHLY and CDR2 FYNNEI. There are 13 residues in the CDR3. The CDR3 loop reads CASSRREADTQYF. The CDR3 nucleotides are TGTGCCAGCAGCCGACGGGAGGCCGATACGCAGTATTTT.

This clonotype was seen at least ten times. The chain employs TRBV11-3 and TRBJ2-6; D perhaps matches TRBD1 (5 bases). CDR1 is SGHNT, CDR2 YENEEA, per germline. Trimming removed 4 bases from V and 0 bases from J, with 16 bases in between. This CDR3 is 18 amino acids long. Written as DNA, the CDR3 is TGTGCCAGCAGCTCCCACAGGATAAGAAGCTCTGGGGCCAACGTCCTGACTTTC. Translation gives CASSSHRIRSSGANVLTF. The entire variable domain, with the rest obtained from reference TRBV11-3 and TRBJ2-6, is as follows: EAGVVQSPRYKIIEKKQPVAFWCNPISGHNTLYWYLQNLGQGPELLIRYENEEAVDDSQLPKDRFSAERLKGVDSTLKIQPAELGDSAVYLCASSSHRIRSSGANVLTFGAGSRLTVL.

This clonotype was seen ten or more times. The chain uses TRBV20-1 and TRBJ2-7, with D possibly called TRBD1 or TRBD2 (5 bases each). The germline gives CDR1 DFQATT, CDR2 SNEGSKA (reference sequence). Trimming pared 0 bases from V and 1 base from J, leaving 10 bases between. This CDR3 has 14 residues. The CDR3 sequence is CSARDGDGSYEQYF. CDR3 bases: TGCAGTGCTAGAGATGGGGACGGGTCCTACGAGCAGTACTTC.

This clonotype was seen ten or more times. The chain has TRBV28 and TRBJ2-7; no definite D call. This CDR3 comprises 14 residues. V was shortened by 7 bases and J by 2 bases, with 15 bases between the two germline ends. CDR1 is MDHEN, CDR2 SYDVKM, per germline. The CDR3 DNA follows: TGTGCCAGCAATGGGAAGTGGTTGGCCTACGAGCAGTACTTC. As protein: CASNGKWLAYEQYF.

The V call is TRBV9, the J call TRBJ2-6, with 9 positions matching TRBD1. The CDR3 length is 18 residues. J gave up 0 bases and V 1 base, and 5 bases lay outside the gene matches. CDR1 and CDR2 from the germline V gene are SGDLS and YYNGEE. The CDR3 sequence: CASSVPGQGYSGANVLTF. For the CDR3, the DNA is TGTGCCAGCAGCGTACCGGGACAGGGCTACTCTGGGGCCAACGTCCTGACTTTC.

This clonotype was found many times. The rearrangement joins TRBV3-1 to TRBJ1-1; no definite D call. The CDR3 runs 15 residues. In germline, CDR1 is LGHDT, CDR2 YNNKEL (reference sequence). Trimming shortened V by 0 bases and J by 7 bases, and 15 bases separated the two germline ends. CDR3 in DNA: TGTGCCAGCAGCCAAGATGGTAGGTCTCGCGGTGAAGCTTTCTTT. It specifies CASSQDGRSRGEAFF. Variable domain in full (rest from reference TRBV3-1 and TRBJ1-1): DTAVSQTPKYLVTQMGNDKSIKCEQNLGHDTMYWYKQDSKKFLKIMFSYNNKELIINETVPNRFSPKSPDKAHLNLHINSLELGDSAVYFCASSQDGRSRGEAFFGQGTRLTVV.

This clonotype came up a few times. Since a much larger clone is just one base distant, this may be a read error. The genes are TRBV12-3 or TRBV12-4 and TRBJ1-2; TRBD1 is a possible D gene (5 bases). V was clipped by 3 bases and J by 7 bases, with 15 bases between them. The CDR3 is 14 residues long. CDR3 sequence reads: CASSFGAGRSGYTF. The CDR3 nucleotides read TGTGCCAGCAGTTTCGGCGCAGGGCGGAGTGGCTACACCTTC.

This clonotype was counted at least ten times. V and J are TRBV20-1 and TRBJ2-1; perhaps TRBD2 as D (5 bases). The CDR3 has 15 residues. From germline, CDR1 is DFQATT and CDR2 SNEGSKA (reference sequence). V lost 0 bases, J lost 7 bases, and 16 bases lay in between. CDR3 sequence (DNA): TGCAGTGCTAGAGATCCGCAACCCCCGGGAAATGAGCAGTTCTTC. This sequence encodes CSARDPQPPGNEQFF.

The chain couples TRBV30 to TRBJ1-6; D is undetermined. Per the germline V gene, CDR1 is GTSNPN and CDR2 is SVGIG (reference sequence). The CDR3 spans 13 residues. Trimming pared 5 bases from V and 1 base from J, leaving 6 bases between. CDR3 in amino acids: CAWLSSYNSPLHF. CDR3 DNA: TGTGCCTGGTTGTCGTCCTATAATTCACCCCTCCACTTT.

This clonotype has more than one count but fewer than ten. This rearrangement joins TRBV30 to TRBJ1-3; D not certain. V lost 2 bases and J 2 bases, leaving 13 bases between the germline ends. The V gene's germline CDR1 is GTSNPN and CDR2 SVGIG (reference sequence). The CDR3 spans 15 residues. The DNA of the CDR3 is TGTGCCTGGAGTCCTCCGGATCTGGCTGGAAACACCATATATTTT. This encodes CAWSPPDLAGNTIYF.

This clonotype was recorded many times. The chain recombines TRBV30 with TRBJ2-2; unclear D gene. Per the germline V gene, CDR1 is GTSNPN and CDR2 is SVGIG (reference sequence). Trimming pared 3 bases from V and 6 bases from J, leaving 14 bases between. The CDR3 sequence is 14 residues long. DNA for the CDR3: TGTGCCTGGAGAATTCGTCCGCTCTCCGGGGAGCTGTTTTTT. As protein: CAWRIRPLSGELFF. Complete variable domain (other parts from reference TRBV30 and TRBJ2-2): SQTIHQWPATLVQPVGSPLSLECTVEGTSNPNLYWYRQAAGRGLQLLFYSVGIGQISSEVPQNLSASRPQDRQFILSSKKLLLSDSGFYLCAWRIRPLSGELFFGEGSRLTVL.

This clonotype was counted ten times or more. The chain uses TRBV2 and TRBJ2-1; 11 nucleotides agree with TRBD2. Unmatched junction bases numbered 4, after V lost 4 bases and J lost 5 bases. This CDR3 has 15 amino acids. CDR1 and CDR2 (germline): SNHLY, FYNNEI. In DNA form, the CDR3 reads TGTGCCAGCAGTGGAGGGACTAGCGGTAACAATGAGCAGTTCTTC. As protein: CASSGGTSGNNEQFF.

This clonotype was seen at least ten times. This CDR3 reads CASSRAREIYGTQYF. The CDR3 nucleotides read TGTGCCAGCAGTCGGGCCCGGGAGATTTACGGGACCCAGTACTTC. This chain uses TRBV6-1 with TRBJ2-5, with D possibly matching TRBD2 (6 bases). The V gene lost 5 bases and the J gene lost 7 bases, with 20 bases spanning the gap. The CDR3 loop spans 15 amino acids. From germline, CDR1 is MNHNS and CDR2 SASEGT.

This chain joins TRBV6-2 or TRBV6-3 and TRBJ2-1; a possible D gene is TRBD2 (6 bases). CDR3 length: 15 amino acids. Trimming cost V 2 bases and J 2 bases, with 10 bases left between them. Looked up from germline, CDR1 is MNHEY and CDR2 is SVGEGT. CDR3 nucleotides: TGTGCCAGCAGTTACCGGGTAGCGGCCTACAATGAGCAGTTCTTC. Its protein product is CASSYRVAAYNEQFF.